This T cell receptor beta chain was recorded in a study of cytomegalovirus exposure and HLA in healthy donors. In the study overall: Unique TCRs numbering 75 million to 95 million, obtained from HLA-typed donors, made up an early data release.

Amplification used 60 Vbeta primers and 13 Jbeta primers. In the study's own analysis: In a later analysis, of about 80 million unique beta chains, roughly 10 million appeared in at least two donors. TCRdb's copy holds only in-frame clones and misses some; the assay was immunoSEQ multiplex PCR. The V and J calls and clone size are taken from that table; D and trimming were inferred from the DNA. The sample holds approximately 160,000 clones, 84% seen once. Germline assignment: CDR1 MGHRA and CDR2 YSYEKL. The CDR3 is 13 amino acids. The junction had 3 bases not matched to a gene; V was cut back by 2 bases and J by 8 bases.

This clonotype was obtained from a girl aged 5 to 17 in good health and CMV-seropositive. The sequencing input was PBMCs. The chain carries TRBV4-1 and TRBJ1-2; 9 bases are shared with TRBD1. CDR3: CASSQTGGHGYTF. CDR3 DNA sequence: TGCGCCAGCAGCCAAACAGGGGGCCACGGCTACACCTTC.